This passage covers 27 T cell receptor beta chains from one sample sequenced in a study of cytomegalovirus exposure and HLA in healthy donors. The PCR contained 60 Vbeta and 13 Jbeta primers. Using immunoSEQ multiplex PCR, the repertoire was profiled, and TCRdb retains in-frame clones only, with some absent. The repertoire holds about 78,000 clones, with over 70% as singletons. Sequenced input: PBMCs. These receptors came from a man in his fifties or sixties in good health and CMV-seropositive.

The chain employs TRBV7-9 and TRBJ2-7; weak D call: TRBD2 (5 bases). The V gene lost 2 bases and the J gene lost 3 bases, with 8 bases spanning the gap. This CDR3 contains 13 residues. The germline V gene has CDR1 SEHNR and CDR2 FQNEAQ (reference sequence). CDR3 bases: TGTGCCAGCAGCTTAATCGGGATCTACGAGCAGTACTTC. Translation gives CASSLIGIYEQYF.

The genes are TRBV12-5 and TRBJ2-3; 9 positions agree with TRBD2. V was pared by 4 bases and J by 6 bases, with 5 bases of the junction left unmatched. This CDR3 has 14 amino acids. CDR1 LGHNT and CDR2 FRNRAP come from the germline V gene. CDR3: CASGSAGGEDTQYF. The CDR3 DNA sequence: TGTGCTAGTGGTTCAGCGGGAGGTGAGGATACGCAGTATTTT.

The chain is built from TRBV5-1 and TRBJ2-7; 10 bases are shared with TRBD1. Germline V gene data show CDR1 as SGHRS and CDR2 as YFSETQ. This CDR3 region has 15 residues. V was pared by 4 bases and J by 3 bases, with 7 bases of the junction left unmatched. CDR3 region: CASSHDRTGGYEQYF. CDR3 nucleotides: TGCGCCAGCAGCCACGACAGGACAGGGGGCTACGAGCAGTACTTC.

V gene TRBV5-4 combines with J gene TRBJ2-5; D is uncertain. Germline CDR1 reads SGHNT; CDR2 reads YYREEE (reference sequence). The CDR3 consists of 12 residues. Trimming removed 2 bases from V and 11 bases from J, with 13 bases in between. The CDR3 region is CASSLDTDPQYF. The CDR3 DNA reads as TGTGCCAGCAGCTTAGACACAGATCCTCAGTACTTC.

The V and J genes are TRBV18 and TRBJ2-3; tentative D call: TRBD2 (7 bases). CDR1 and CDR2 (germline): KGHSH, LQKENI. The V end lost 8 bases, the J end lost 5 bases, and 17 bases lay between the germline ends. CDR3 length: 14 amino acids. CDR3 in DNA: TGTGCCAGCACAATGGGGGGGGGCCTAGATACGCAGTATTTT. Residues: CASTMGGGLDTQYF.

V gene TRBV4-1 combines with J gene TRBJ1-2; possibly TRBD1 for D (6 bases). Trimming took 3 bases from V and 2 from J, leaving 16 bases between them. The length of the CDR3 is 16 residues. CDR1 and CDR2 (germline): MGHRA, YSYEKL. The CDR3 region is CASSHLGEGGNYGYTF. CDR3 nucleotides: TGCGCCAGCAGCCATCTGGGGGAGGGGGGAAACTATGGCTACACCTTC.

This clone was picked up one time. The germline gene is not matched at one end of the junction; a read error may be the cause. Other DNA sequences in the sample encode the same CDR3. V is TRBV7-3 and J is TRBJ2-7; D possibly corresponds to TRBD2 (6 bases). Germline V gene lookup returns CDR1 SGHTA and CDR2 FQGTGA. The CDR3 consists of 14 residues. The CDR3 protein is CASSLLAGPYEQYF. The CDR3 nucleotides are TGCGCCAGTTCCCTCCTGGCGGGACCCTACGAGCAGTACTTC.

The gene calls are TRBV11-2 and TRBJ2-5, with TRBD1 matching 9 bases. Germline V CDR1 and CDR2: SGHAT, FQNNGV. There are 15 residues in the CDR3. Trimming removed 4 bases from V and 5 bases from J; junction bases left unmatched: 8. The CDR3 DNA sequence: TGTGCCAGCAGCTGGGGGGGGGACAGGGAGGAGACCCAGTACTTC. Encoded protein: CASSWGGDREETQYF.

Here the CDR3 reads CASSEGRASGTEAFF. The CDR3 coding sequence is TGTGCCAGCAGTGAAGGCCGGGCCTCAGGGACTGAAGCTTTCTTT. The chain recombines TRBV6-1 with TRBJ1-1; D possibly corresponds to TRBD1 (5 bases). The CDR3 is made up of 15 amino acids. Germline CDR1 reads MNHNS; CDR2 reads SASEGT. The ends were cut back, 1 base at V and 5 bases at J, with 14 bases in the middle.

The J gene is TRBJ1-1, the V gene TRBV5-4, with D perhaps TRBD1 (6 bases). Germline V gene data show CDR1 as SGHNT and CDR2 as YYREEE (reference sequence). This CDR3 has 13 residues. V was shortened by 4 bases and J by 3 bases, with 10 bases between the two germline ends. CDR3 residues: CASSPQGDTEAFF. The DNA of the CDR3 is TGTGCCAGCAGCCCACAGGGAGACACTGAAGCTTTCTTT.

The V and J genes are TRBV30 and TRBJ2-3; D is possibly TRBD2 (7 bases). CDR3 size: 14 residues. Trimming stripped 6 bases from V and 3 bases from J, with 16 bases between. Germline V CDR1 and CDR2: GTSNPN, SVGIG (reference sequence). CDR3 residues: CACNWGGRTDTQYF. The CDR3 region has the DNA TGTGCCTGCAATTGGGGGGGGCGAACAGATACGCAGTATTTT.

The chain joins TRBV4-2 to TRBJ2-1, with TRBD2 matching over 8 bases. Germline trimming cut 1 base from V and 5 bases from J; bases unmatched to any gene: 7. The CDR3 covers 16 residues. The germline V gene encodes CDR1 LGHNA and CDR2 YNFKEQ. CDR3 nucleotide sequence: TGTGCCAGCAGCCAAGGGGGACTAGGAATAAACAATGAGCAGTTCTTC. Its translation: CASSQGGLGINNEQFF.

This clone was counted only a few times. The chain has TRBV29-1 and TRBJ2-7; 11 positions match TRBD2. The CDR3 is 14 amino acids. CDR1 is SQVTM, CDR2 ANQGSEA, per germline. With V trimmed by 5 bases and J by 4 bases, 7 bases remained unmatched. The CDR3 DNA sequence: TGCAGCGTTACTAGCGGGAGCGGGGAGTACGAGCAGTACTTC. Protein product: CSVTSGSGEYEQYF.

V usage is TRBV5-1 and J usage is TRBJ2-2; D unresolved. Trimming shortened V by 2 bases and J by 3 bases, and 11 bases separated the two germline ends. Germline V gives CDR1 SGHRS, CDR2 YFSETQ. The CDR3 consists of 15 residues. CDR3 residues: CASSFWSPDTGELFF. CDR3 bases: TGCGCCAGCAGCTTTTGGAGCCCGGACACCGGGGAGCTGTTTTTT.

This clone was seen only once. One end of the junction does not line up with germline, which may come from a read error. The chain combines TRBV7-9 with TRBJ1-2; D ambiguous. The CDR3 loop spans 14 amino acids. Germline V gene data show CDR1 as SEHNR and CDR2 as FQNEAQ (reference sequence). CDR3 nucleotide sequence: TGTTCCAGCAGCTTAGGCGTCGTTGCTTATGGCTACACCTTC. Its translation is CSSSLGVVAYGYTF.

This chain links TRBV9 with TRBJ2-5; 11 nucleotides line up with TRBD2. Germline-derived CDR1 and CDR2 are SGDLS and YYNGEE. CDR3 length: 15 amino acids. V dropped 0 bases and J dropped 4; count of bases not matched to a gene: 2. CDR3 nucleotides: TGTGCCAGCAGCGTAGAACTAGCGGGAGTAGAGACCCAGTACTTC. Its translation is CASSVELAGVETQYF.

V and J are TRBV7-9 and TRBJ2-1, with 10 bases identical to TRBD2. Losses at the gene ends were 2 bases for V and 9 bases for J; bases not matched to a gene: 7. The CDR3 totals 15 residues. Germline V lookup: CDR1 SEHNR, CDR2 FQNEAQ (reference sequence). CDR3 in DNA: TGTGCCAGCAGCTTATCTAGCGGGAGAGCGGGTGAGCAGTTCTTC. Amino acid sequence: CASSLSSGRAGEQFF.

This clone was seen just once. V usage is TRBV6-1 and J usage is TRBJ1-1; the match to TRBD1 covers 7 bases. Germline-derived CDR1 and CDR2 are MNHNS and SASEGT. The CDR3 length is 13 residues. The ends lost 4 bases at V and 8 bases at J; junction bases unmatched: 7. The CDR3 protein is CASSGERGHEAFF. CDR3 coding DNA: TGTGCCAGCAGTGGAGAAAGGGGGCACGAAGCTTTCTTT.

This chain links TRBV5-4 with TRBJ1-5; unclear D gene. The germline gives CDR1 SGHNT, CDR2 YYREEE (reference sequence). Trimming pared 4 bases from V and 0 bases from J, leaving 8 bases between. This CDR3 comprises 14 residues. The DNA for the CDR3 is TGTGCCAGCAGCCAAGACTTTAGCAATCAGCCCCAGCATTTT. Protein sequence: CASSQDFSNQPQHF.

About this clone itself: One junction end does not reproduce the germline sequence, and a read error may be involved. V usage is TRBV7-9 and J usage is TRBJ1-4, with 7 positions matching TRBD1. Germline V gene lookup returns CDR1 SEHNR and CDR2 FQNEAQ (reference sequence). This CDR3 has 15 residues. CDR3 in DNA: TGTTCCAGCAGCTTAGAGACAGGGAATAATGAAAAACTGTTTTTT. Encoded protein: CSSSLETGNNEKLFF.

The V call is TRBV7-2, the J call TRBJ2-2; D gene ambiguous. V lost 5 bases to trimming and J lost 4 bases, with 11 bases between them. This CDR3 comprises 14 residues. Germline V gene sequence: CDR1 SGHTA, CDR2 FQGNSA. The CDR3 region has the DNA TGTGCCAGCAGCCCCCGACTTCTCACCGGGGAGCTGTTTTTT. The encoded protein is CASSPRLLTGELFF.

The chain carries TRBV7-9 and TRBJ2-7; D perhaps matches TRBD1 (5 bases). CDR1 is SEHNR and CDR2 is FQNEAQ in the germline V gene (reference sequence). Deletions cut 8 bases from V and 2 bases from J, with 10 bases between. The CDR3 length is 12 residues. The CDR3 sequence is CASAGRTYEQYF. Written as DNA, the CDR3 is TGTGCCAGCGCAGGGCGGACCTACGAGCAGTACTTC.

This clone has only one observation. V gene TRBV15 combines with J gene TRBJ2-5, with TRBD2 as a possible D gene (5 bases). The assigned J gene may be wrong: the sequence end matches TRBJ2-7 better. Germline lookup yields CDR1 LNHNV and CDR2 YYDKDF (reference sequence). The CDR3 consists of 15 residues. The CDR3 nucleotides read TGTGCCACCAGCATAAGGCGAGGGAGCTCCTACGAGCAGTACTTC. It is translated as CATSIRRGSSYEQYF.

The rearrangement joins TRBV29-1 to TRBJ2-1; 8 nucleotides match TRBD2. The germline CDR1 and CDR2 sequences are SQVTM and ANQGSEA. This CDR3 spans 20 amino acids. The trim removed 4 bases at V and 2 bases at J, leaving 22 bases unmatched. CDR3 amino acids: CSVGRSALAVSQTPYNEQFF. As DNA, the CDR3 is TGCAGCGTTGGGCGTTCGGCACTAGCGGTATCCCAGACACCCTACAATGAGCAGTTCTTC.

The gene calls are TRBV7-9 and TRBJ2-1, with 7 positions matching TRBD2. Germline V gene sequence: CDR1 SEHNR, CDR2 FQNEAQ (reference sequence). CDR3 length: 13 amino acids. The trim removed 3 bases at V and 15 bases at J, leaving 11 bases unmatched. The CDR3 protein is CASSFRGLEVAFF. The CDR3 nucleotides read TGTGCCAGCAGCTTCCGAGGACTAGAGGTTGCGTTCTTC. The complete variable domain, with remaining parts taken from reference TRBV7-9 and TRBJ2-1, reads DTGVSQNPRHKITKRGQNVTFRCDPISEHNRLYWYRQTLGQGPEFLTYFQNEAQLEKSRLLSDRFSAERPKGSFSTLEIQRTEQGDSAMYLCASSFRGLEVAFFGPGTRLTVL.

This clone appeared a single time. CDR3 loop: CASRRQGAYEQYF. DNA of the CDR3: TGTGCCAGCAGAAGACAGGGGGCGTACGAGCAGTACTTC. The chain links TRBV2 to TRBJ2-7, with 10 nucleotides matching TRBD1. The length of the CDR3 is 13 residues. The ends lost 6 bases at V and 4 bases at J; junction bases unmatched: 3. Germline-derived CDR1 and CDR2 are SNHLY and FYNNEI.

As concerns this clone: At one end the junction does not follow the germline gene, possibly because of a read error. V is TRBV7-9 and J is TRBJ2-2; D is perhaps TRBD2 (5 bases). The CDR3 covers 15 residues. Germline CDR1 and CDR2: SEHNR and FQNEAQ (reference sequence). This chain's CDR3 is CSSSPRGSGAGELFF. The CDR3 nucleotides are TGTTCCAGCAGCCCCCGAGGGAGCGGTGCCGGGGAGCTGTTTTTT.